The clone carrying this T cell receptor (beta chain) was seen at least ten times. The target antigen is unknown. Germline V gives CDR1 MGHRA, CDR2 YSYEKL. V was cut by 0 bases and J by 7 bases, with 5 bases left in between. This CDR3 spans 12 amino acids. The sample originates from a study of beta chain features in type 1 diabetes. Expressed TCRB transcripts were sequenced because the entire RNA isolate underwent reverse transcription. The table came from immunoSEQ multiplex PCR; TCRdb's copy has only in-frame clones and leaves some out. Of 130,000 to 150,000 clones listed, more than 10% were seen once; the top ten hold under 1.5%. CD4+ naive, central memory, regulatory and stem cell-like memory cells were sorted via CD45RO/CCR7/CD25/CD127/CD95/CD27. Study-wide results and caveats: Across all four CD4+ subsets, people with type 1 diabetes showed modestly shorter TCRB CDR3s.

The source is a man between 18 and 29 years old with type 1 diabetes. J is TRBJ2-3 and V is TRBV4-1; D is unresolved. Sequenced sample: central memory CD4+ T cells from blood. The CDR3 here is CASSQDRYTQYF. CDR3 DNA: TGCGCCAGCAGCCAAGATCGGTATACGCAGTATTTT.